Below, 18 T cell receptor beta chains from the same sample are listed, as sequenced in a study of blood T cell repertoires in COVID-19. Data came from immunoSEQ multiplex PCR; TCRdb stores just in-frame clones and leaves some out. The data show some 250,000 clones, with approximately 91% seen just once and around 0.78% held by the top ten. Specimen: peripheral blood. These receptors were collected from a woman in her thirties with acute or convalescent COVID-19.

A single count supports this clone. The CDR3 here is CACMTGSTDTQYF. In nucleotides, the CDR3 is TGTGCCTGCATGACAGGTTCCACAGATACGCAGTATTTT. The chain employs TRBV30 and TRBJ2-3, with TRBD1 as a possible D gene (6 bases). With 6 bases removed from V and 2 bases from J, the gap between germline ends came to 12 bases. This CDR3 has 13 amino acids. CDR1 and CDR2 from the germline V gene are GTSNPN and SVGIG (reference sequence).

The rearrangement joins TRBV14 to TRBJ2-5; 8 nucleotides align to TRBD2. The V segment lost 1 base and the J segment 6 bases; nucleotides outside the gene matches: 7. Per germline, CDR1 SGHDN and CDR2 FVKESK. The CDR3 totals 15 residues. The CDR3 region is CASSQAGLEGKTQYF. In nucleotides, the CDR3 is TGTGCCAGCAGCCAAGCGGGACTAGAAGGAAAGACCCAGTACTTC.

The rearrangement uses TRBV19 and TRBJ2-7; D unresolved. CDR3 length: 15 residues. Trimming pared 3 bases from V and 2 bases from J, leaving 14 bases between. CDR1 and CDR2 (germline): LNHDA, SQIVND (reference sequence). The CDR3 loop is CASSIVAGWTYEQYF. The CDR3 DNA reads TGTGCCAGTAGTATTGTGGCAGGATGGACCTACGAGCAGTACTTC.

The J gene is TRBJ2-4, the V gene TRBV9, with 9 bases identical to TRBD1. V lost 4 bases to trimming and J lost 6 bases; unmatched junction nucleotides: 5. The CDR3 spans 14 residues. The germline CDR1 and CDR2 sequences are SGDLS and YYNGEE. CDR3 DNA: TGTGCCAGCAGCCCGGGACAGGGAGTAAACATTCAGTACTTC. Translation gives CASSPGQGVNIQYF. The full variable domain, its missing parts supplied by reference TRBV9 and TRBJ2-4, is DSGVTQTPKHLITATGQRVTLRCSPRSGDLSVYWYQQSLDQGLQFLIQYYNGEERAKGNILERFSAQQFPDLHSELNLSSLELGDSALYFCASSPGQGVNIQYFGAGTRLSVL.

CDR3 sequence: CARRQGRGQPQHF. In DNA, the CDR3 is TGTGCCAGGAGGCAGGGTCGAGGTCAGCCCCAGCATTTT. V is TRBV9 and J is TRBJ1-5; D might be TRBD1 (5 bases). CDR1 is SGDLS and CDR2 is YYNGEE in the germline V gene. V dropped 8 bases and J dropped 6 bases, with 15 bases sitting between them. This CDR3 is built from 13 residues.

This clone appeared a few times. A junction end diverges from the germline sequence, so it may reflect a read error. This chain joins TRBV6-5 and TRBJ2-2; 12 nucleotides line up with TRBD2. From germline, CDR1 is MNHEY and CDR2 SVGAGI. The CDR3 is 14 amino acids. CDR3 sequence: CASRATSGSGELFF. CDR3 sequence (DNA): TGTGCCAGCAGGGCGACTAGCGGGAGCGGGGAGCTCTTTTTT.

The CDR3 DNA reads as TGTGCCTGGACTAGACTAGCGGGACCCGGGGAGCTGTTTTTT. This translates into CAWTRLAGPGELFF. The chain employs TRBV30 and TRBJ2-2; TRBD2 matches 11 bases. The CDR3 is 14 amino acids. CDR1 is GTSNPN and CDR2 is SVGIG in the germline V gene (reference sequence). The J segment lost 6 bases and the V segment lost 4 bases, leaving 4 bases of the junction unmatched.

This clone was detected only a few times. The chain links TRBV30 to TRBJ2-5; D is undetermined. V was trimmed by 3 bases and J by 0 bases, leaving 14 bases between them. Germline assignment: CDR1 GTSNPN and CDR2 SVGIG (reference sequence). The CDR3 is 15 amino acids. CDR3 in DNA: TGTGCCTGGAGCGCCTCCGGGTGGGACCAAGAGACCCAGTACTTC. Translation: CAWSASGWDQETQYF.

J is TRBJ2-1 and V is TRBV14; 9 bases agree with TRBD1. The CDR3 loop spans 15 amino acids. V lost 1 base to trimming and J lost 9 bases; unmatched junction nucleotides: 7. CDR1 is SGHDN, CDR2 FVKESK, per germline. This CDR3 is CASSQVGQGGGEQFF. CDR3 coding DNA: TGTGCCAGCAGCCAAGTGGGACAGGGTGGTGGTGAGCAGTTCTTC. Variable domain in full (rest from reference TRBV14 and TRBJ2-1): EAGVTQFPSHSVIEKGQTVTLRCDPISGHDNLYWYRRVMGKEIKFLLHFVKESKQDESGMPNNRFLAERTGGTYSTLKVQPAELEDSGVYFCASSQVGQGGGEQFFGPGTRLTVL.

This sequence joins TRBV5-1 and TRBJ2-5, with a tentative D call TRBD2 (6 bases). There are 14 residues in the CDR3. V was shortened by 0 bases and J by 4 bases, with 10 bases between the two germline ends. Germline CDR1 SGHRS, CDR2 YFSETQ. The CDR3 loop is CASSLATGVETQYF. The CDR3 DNA reads TGCGCCAGCAGCTTGGCCACGGGAGTAGAGACCCAGTACTTC.

This clone has a handful of counts. The chain employs TRBV6-2 or TRBV6-3 and TRBJ2-3; D might be TRBD2 (5 bases). Trimming took off 5 bases at V and 2 bases at J, with 14 bases between the two ends. The CDR3 contains 15 residues. Germline V gives CDR1 MNHEY, CDR2 SVGEGT. This CDR3 is CASSLRGIATDTQYF. The DNA for the CDR3 is TGTGCCAGCAGTCTCAGAGGGATTGCCACAGATACGCAGTATTTT.

J is TRBJ1-5 and V is TRBV19; 7 positions agree with TRBD1. The CDR3 consists of 13 residues. CDR1 and CDR2 from the germline V gene are LNHDA and SQIVND (reference sequence). Germline trimming cut 9 bases from V and 1 base from J; bases unmatched to any gene: 3. CDR3 sequence (DNA): TGTGCCAGCTGGGGACAGAGCAATCAGCCCCAGCATTTT. It codes for CASWGQSNQPQHF. The full variable domain, with the rest looked up from reference TRBV19 and TRBJ1-5, is DGGITQSPKYLFRKEGQNVTLSCEQNLNHDAMYWYRQDPGQGLRLIYYSQIVNDFQKGDIAEGYSVSREKKESFPLTVTSAQKNPTAFYLCASWGQSNQPQHFGDGTRLSIL.

CDR3 region: CASSLGSRSFPYEQYF. The CDR3 DNA reads as TGTGCCAGCAGCTTAGGATCCCGTAGCTTTCCCTACGAGCAGTACTTC. This rearrangement joins TRBV7-2 to TRBJ2-7, with unresolved D. The CDR3 extends over 16 amino acids. Looked up from germline, CDR1 is SGHTA and CDR2 is FQGNSA. Trimming took 1 base from V and 2 from J, leaving 15 bases between them.

The chain is built from TRBV7-9 and TRBJ2-2; D may be TRBD2 (5 bases). Trimming removed 0 bases from V and 3 bases from J, with 8 bases in between. From germline, CDR1 is SEHNR and CDR2 FQNEAQ (reference sequence). The CDR3 has 15 amino acids. In DNA, the CDR3 is TGTGCCAGCAGCTTAGCACTAGTTGACACCGGGGAGCTGTTTTTT. This codes for CASSLALVDTGELFF.

The chain uses TRBV27 and TRBJ1-1; D is ambiguous. This CDR3 comprises 14 residues. Germline V gene sequence: CDR1 MNHEY, CDR2 SMNVEV (reference sequence). Trimming removed 7 bases at V and 1 base at J, with 13 bases between. This CDR3 is CASTLLGPNTEAFF. CDR3 nucleotide sequence: TGTGCCAGCACCCTTTTGGGCCCGAACACTGAAGCTTTCTTT.

V gene TRBV5-3 combines with J gene TRBJ2-7; 7 nucleotides align to TRBD1. TRBV5-3 counts as an open reading frame of uncertain function. CDR3 size: 14 residues. V was clipped by 2 bases and J by 3 bases; unmatched bases: 5. CDR3 bases: TGTGCCAGAAGCTTCCATCGACAGGGCTACGAGCAGTACTTC. The encoded protein is CARSFHRQGYEQYF.

The chain is built from TRBV9 and TRBJ1-2; D gene unclear. CDR1 is SGDLS and CDR2 is YYNGEE in the germline V gene. CDR3 size: 12 residues. Trimming removed 6 bases from V and 1 base from J, with 7 bases in between. The CDR3 here is CASTQDNYGYTF. As DNA, the CDR3 is TGTGCCAGCACCCAGGATAACTATGGCTACACCTTC.

The chain has TRBV25-1 and TRBJ1-3, with 7 positions matching TRBD1. V was clipped by 4 bases and J by 0 bases; unmatched bases: 0. The CDR3 loop spans 14 amino acids. Germline CDR1 MGHDK, CDR2 SYGVNS. CDR3 nucleotide sequence: TGTGCCAGCAGTGGGGACAGCTCTGGAAACACCATATATTTT. Its translation: CASSGDSSGNTIYF.